The clone carrying this TCR beta chain was counted a few times. Antigen unknown. These data come from a study of cytomegalovirus exposure and HLA in healthy donors. Germline loops: CDR1 SEHNR, CDR2 FQNEAQ (reference sequence). The CDR3 consists of 15 residues. V was pared by 1 base and J by 1 base, with 8 bases between. General study findings and limits: About 87% or about 30% of the time was how often most TCR beta V segments were productive, according to an earlier analysis. As a later analysis showed, several of the most significant clusters appeared to be linked to common viral pathogens.

Primers for the PCR totalled 60 Vbeta and 13 Jbeta. Here immunoSEQ multiplex PCR was the method, and the copy in TCRdb shows in-frame clones only, minus some. The sample yields about 91,000 clones, roughly 76% seen once. Sequenced sample: PBMCs. This rearrangement joins TRBV7-9 to TRBJ1-3; the D gene is possibly TRBD1 (5 bases). The clonotype was recovered from a female donor in good health and CMV-seronegative. The CDR3 nucleotides are TGTGCCAGCAGCTTAGGGGCAGGGTCTGGAAACACCATATATTTT. It is translated as CASSLGAGSGNTIYF.